Shown below are 17 T cell receptor beta chains from a single sample sequenced in a study of blood T cell repertoires in COVID-19. TCRdb's copy holds only in-frame clones and misses some; the assay was immunoSEQ multiplex PCR. This sample has 250,000 to 300,000 clones, with 85% to 90% found just once. The sequencing input was peripheral blood. The receptors here all came from a woman in her twenties or thirties with COVID-19, enrolled during active disease.

The V gene is TRBV2, the J gene TRBJ1-2; 8 nucleotides agree with TRBD1. The CDR3 extends over 13 amino acids. The J segment lost 6 bases and the V segment lost 7 bases, leaving 7 bases of the junction unmatched. Germline CDR1 reads SNHLY; CDR2 reads FYNNEI. CDR3 sequence reads: CASIAGGWDGYTF. The CDR3 coding sequence is TGTGCCAGCATAGCAGGGGGCTGGGATGGCTACACCTTC.

The chain has TRBV7-8 and TRBJ1-2, with 7 bases that match TRBD1. CDR1 and CDR2 (germline): SGHVS, FQNEAQ. V was pared by 5 bases and J by 1 base, with 4 bases of the junction left unmatched. This CDR3 comprises 14 residues. CDR3 sequence reads: CASSKWDSNYGYTF. The CDR3 bases are TGTGCCAGCAGCAAATGGGACAGTAACTATGGCTACACCTTC.

The rearrangement links TRBV10-1 to TRBJ1-1, with D perhaps TRBD1 (5 bases). V was shortened by 3 bases and J by 2 bases, with 10 bases between the two germline ends. The length of the CDR3 is 14 residues. Germline V gene data show CDR1 as WNHNN and CDR2 as SYGVQD (reference sequence). The CDR3 bases are TGCGCCAGCAGTGAAGGGCAGGGAAACACTGAAGCTTTCTTT. Translation gives CASSEGQGNTEAFF.

The chain couples TRBV7-2 to TRBJ2-2; 12 nucleotides agree with TRBD2. The trim removed 8 bases at V and 8 bases at J, leaving 9 bases unmatched. The V gene's germline CDR1 is SGHTA and CDR2 FQGNSA. The CDR3 contains 15 residues. The CDR3 here is CASGTSGGRGGELFF. For the CDR3, the DNA is TGTGCCAGCGGAACTAGCGGGGGGAGAGGAGGGGAGCTGTTTTTT. Variable domain in full (rest from reference TRBV7-2 and TRBJ2-2): GAGVSQSPSNKVTEKGKDVELRCDPISGHTALYWYRQSLGQGLEFLIYFQGNSAPDKSGLPSDRFSAERTGGSVSTLTIQRTQQEDSAVYLCASGTSGGRGGELFFGEGSRLTVL.

V is TRBV27 and J is TRBJ1-2; 7 positions agree with TRBD1. This CDR3 has 13 residues. Germline loops: CDR1 MNHEY, CDR2 SMNVEV (reference sequence). J was trimmed by 8 bases and V by 1 base; bases with no gene match: 4. CDR3 residues: CASSLLRGRGYTF. DNA of the CDR3: TGTGCCAGCAGTTTATTGAGGGGGCGCGGCTACACCTTC.

The chain recombines TRBV5-4 with TRBJ2-2; 9 positions match TRBD1. The germline V gene encodes CDR1 SGHNT and CDR2 YYREEE (reference sequence). The CDR3 sequence is 14 residues long. Germline trimming cut 2 bases from V and 6 bases from J; bases unmatched to any gene: 2. This CDR3 reads CASSFRQGAGELFF. For the CDR3, the DNA is TGTGCCAGCAGCTTTCGACAGGGGGCCGGGGAGCTGTTTTTT.

The J gene is TRBJ2-7, the V gene TRBV7-9, with a possible D match to TRBD1 (6 bases). Germline V gives CDR1 SEHNR, CDR2 FQNEAQ (reference sequence). Deletions cut 6 bases from V and 4 bases from J, with 13 bases between. CDR3 size: 13 residues. CDR3 amino acids: CASRDGQSYEQYF. CDR3 DNA sequence: TGTGCCAGCAGAGACGGACAGTCATACGAGCAGTACTTC. The full variable domain, with the rest looked up from reference TRBV7-9 and TRBJ2-7, is DTGVSQNPRHKITKRGQNVTFRCDPISEHNRLYWYRQTLGQGPEFLTYFQNEAQLEKSRLLSDRFSAERPKGSFSTLEIQRTEQGDSAMYLCASRDGQSYEQYFGPGTRLTVT.

V usage is TRBV2 and J usage is TRBJ2-6; D gene uncertain. Germline CDR1 reads SNHLY; CDR2 reads FYNNEI. V was clipped by 4 bases and J by 0 bases, with 7 bases between them. The CDR3 is 15 amino acids. The CDR3 nucleotides read TGTGCCAGCAGTGGACTGCGCTCTGGGGCCAACGTCCTGACTTTC. This gives the protein CASSGLRSGANVLTF.

The sample holds one count of this clone. The chain has TRBV2 and TRBJ2-7; D is undetermined. The germline gives CDR1 SNHLY, CDR2 FYNNEI. The V end was cut by 3 bases, the J end by 1 base, with 7 bases between. The CDR3 spans 13 residues. The DNA of the CDR3 is TGTGCCAGCAGTGAGATCGGGTCCTACGAGCAGTACTTC. This translates into CASSEIGSYEQYF.

This chain connects TRBV6-5 to TRBJ2-3; D not resolved. Germline V gene sequence: CDR1 MNHEY, CDR2 SVGAGI. CDR3 length equals 12 residues. V lost 6 bases and J lost 0, with 4 bases in between. The CDR3 DNA reads TGTGCCAGCAGGACTAGCACAGATACGCAGTATTTT. It encodes CASRTSTDTQYF.

The chain uses TRBV5-1 and TRBJ1-1; 7 positions match TRBD1. J was trimmed by 5 bases and V by 4 bases; bases with no gene match: 17. In germline, CDR1 is SGHRS, CDR2 YFSETQ. The CDR3 totals 17 residues. The CDR3 loop reads CASSLGVVGGAGTEAFF. The CDR3 DNA reads TGCGCCAGCAGCCTTGGGGTTGTAGGGGGCGCCGGGACTGAAGCTTTCTTT.

This clone has only a few counts. The chain joins TRBV28 to TRBJ2-2; D uncertain. Germline V CDR1 and CDR2: MDHEN, SYDVKM. V lost 4 bases to trimming and J lost 0 bases, with 3 bases between them. The CDR3 is 13 residues long. DNA of the CDR3: TGTGCCAGCAGTTCTACGAACACCGGGGAGCTGTTTTTT. It encodes CASSSTNTGELFF. Looking up the rest from reference TRBV28 and TRBJ2-2 gives the full variable domain: DVKVTQSSRYLVKRTGEKVFLECVQDMDHENMFWYRQDPGLGLRLIYFSYDVKMKEKGDIPEGYSVSREKKERFSLILESASTNQTSMYLCASSSTNTGELFFGEGSRLTVL.

This chain connects TRBV5-1 to TRBJ2-3, with 11 bases matching TRBD2. Germline CDR1 SGHRS, CDR2 YFSETQ. After removal of 4 bases from V and 2 bases from J, the junction contained 6 bases not matched to a gene. The CDR3 runs 16 residues. The CDR3 nucleotides are TGCGCCAGCAGCATGACTAGCGGGGTGTTCACAGATACGCAGTATTTT. Its translation is CASSMTSGVFTDTQYF.

This clone was detected once. This chain uses TRBV19 with TRBJ2-7; D unresolved. Germline V gene lookup returns CDR1 LNHDA and CDR2 SQIVND (reference sequence). The CDR3 is 15 amino acids. With 8 bases removed from V and 3 bases from J, the gap between germline ends came to 20 bases. CDR3 residues: CASGSWYRNLYEQYF. The CDR3 bases are TGTGCCAGTGGCTCTTGGTACAGAAACCTCTACGAGCAGTACTTC.

The count of this clone is one. This chain links TRBV21-1 with TRBJ2-7; the table's D call TRBD1 went unverified against the DNA. TRBV21-1 is marked as a pseudogene. There are 15 residues in the CDR3. CDR3 residues: CASSKAPTGTYEQYF. The CDR3 DNA sequence: TGTGCCAGCAGCAAAGCTCCGACAGGAACCTACGAGCAGTACTTC.

This sequence joins TRBV19 and TRBJ2-5, with 10 bases that match TRBD1. Trimming at V came to 7 bases and at J to 6 bases, leaving 11 bases not matched to a gene. There are 15 residues in the CDR3. Looked up from germline, CDR1 is LNHDA and CDR2 is SQIVND (reference sequence). CDR3 amino acids: CASTPTGGSLQTQYF. CDR3 in DNA: TGTGCCAGTACCCCGACAGGGGGCTCGTTACAGACCCAGTACTTC.

The rearrangement uses TRBV2 and TRBJ2-5; 8 nucleotides agree with TRBD2. CDR3 length: 14 residues. Trimming took 3 bases from V and 5 from J; bases not matched to a gene: 5. Germline V gene data show CDR1 as SNHLY and CDR2 as FYNNEI. The CDR3 nucleotides are TGTGCCAGCAGTGATTCGGGGGGGCATGAGACCCAGTACTTC. Translating gives CASSDSGGHETQYF.